The sequence of this T cell receptor (beta chain) was determined in a study of cytomegalovirus exposure and HLA in healthy donors. Findings of the study overall: Roughly uniform sequencing depth across donors was assumed, possibly incorrectly. There were some V segments, including TRBV6-2 and TRBV6-3, excluded as indistinguishable.

The germline gives CDR1 SGDLS, CDR2 YYNGEE. V lost 0 bases to trimming and J lost 6 bases, with 13 bases between them. The CDR3 is 15 residues long. Primers: 60 Vbeta forward and 13 Jbeta reverse. Method: immunoSEQ multiplex PCR; TCRdb's copy keeps in-frame clones and lacks some. The sample contains 150,000 to 200,000 clones, roughly four fifths of which appear only once. This clone has only a few counts. The antigen is not known. Input material: PBMCs. The rearrangement uses TRBV9 and TRBJ2-1; a possible D gene is TRBD2 (5 bases). The origin of this receptor is a middle-aged woman in good health and CMV-seronegative. CDR3: CASSVGSSKRNEQFF. CDR3 nucleotide sequence: TGTGCCAGCAGCGTAGGGTCTAGCAAACGCAATGAGCAGTTCTTC.